The clone carrying this TCR beta chain was counted at least ten times. What it binds is not known. The sample originates from a study of immune heterogeneity within non-small cell lung tumors. Points from the study as a whole: Dominant CDR3 beta clonotypes repeated across a patient's tumor loci, while different loci held unique high-frequency clones.

The germline V gene encodes CDR1 MNHNS and CDR2 SASEGT. V lost 4 bases to trimming and J lost 7 bases; unmatched junction nucleotides: 6. The CDR3 extends over 14 amino acids. Genomic DNA extracted from bulk tumor tissue served as template. A total of about 540 ng was used per sample. Taken during surgery, several biopsies per primary tumor were spaced as far apart as possible within the tumor mass. Patients underwent curative surgery for non-small cell lung cancer (untreated and newly diagnosed). Non-small cell lung cancer patients, newly diagnosed and having surgery with curative intent, served as donors. The TCR beta CDR3 region underwent multiplex PCR amplification with 32 V and 13 J primers. TCRdb passed the multiplex PCR reads through MiXCR, listing each CDR3 protein once. Here the sample spans roughly 8,900 distinct CDR3 sequences, 30% to 35% being singletons.

The source is a man in his fifties or sixties with non-small cell lung cancer. The sequencing sample was made of lung tumor tissue. The chain employs TRBV6-1 and TRBJ1-4; 7 nucleotides agree with TRBD1. The CDR3: CASSVTGRGEKLFF. In nucleotides, the CDR3 is TGTGCCAGCAGTGTGACAGGGCGAGGTGAAAAACTGTTTTTT.